Listed here is a single T cell receptor (beta chain). Its specificity is not known. The germline V gene encodes CDR1 GTSNPN and CDR2 SVGIG (reference sequence). Germline trimming cut 4 bases from V and 4 bases from J; bases unmatched to any gene: 7. CDR3 size: 15 residues. This specimen comes from a study of shared clonotypes between healthy human individuals. Profiling relied on immunoSEQ multiplex PCR, and the TCRdb table lists in-frame clones only, not all of them. Altogether over 1.4 million clones are present, about 96% being singletons, with the ten largest covering roughly 1.2%. General study findings and limits: Across subsets, estimated richness was generally greater for naive than for memory populations. The represented genetic and exposure-history diversity was limited by the small number of donors.

The sample taken for sequencing was naive CD4+ T cells sorted from blood. Regarding subset: CD45RA+ positively selected. The clonotype comes from a man in his thirties or forties in good health. The chain recombines TRBV30 with TRBJ2-2, with 9 bases matching TRBD2. The CDR3 region is CAWIRGGRATGELFF. As DNA, the CDR3 is TGTGCCTGGATACGGGGCGGGAGGGCCACCGGGGAGCTGTTTTTT.